This T cell receptor (beta chain) originates from a study of T cell repertoires in cytomegalovirus infection. The study's findings and limits: The ex vivo response was dominated by HLA-C-restricted CMV-specific TCR beta clonotypes.

From the reads, TCRdb called clonotypes with MiXCR, one entry per CDR3 protein. Of about 80,000 distinct CDR3 sequences in the sample, around 3.4% were seen once. V was shortened by 1 base and J by 6 bases, with 10 bases between the two germline ends. Germline values: CDR1 SGHNT, CDR2 YENEEA. CDR3 length: 14 residues. This clonotype was recorded at least ten times. Antigen specificity is unknown. The sequence came from a human donor in good health (CMV status not recorded). Some clones in this sample may be carry-over from other donors' samples. The rearrangement links TRBV11-3 to TRBJ2-1; possible D gene TRBD2, 5 bases. The sequencing sample was made of PBMCs. This chain's CDR3 is CASSLGASSNEQFF. In DNA form, the CDR3 reads TGTGCCAGCAGCTTAGGGGCTAGCTCCAATGAGCAGTTCTTC.